These T cell receptor beta chains were read from a single sample in a study of cytomegalovirus exposure and HLA in healthy donors. Method: immunoSEQ multiplex PCR; TCRdb's copy keeps in-frame clones and lacks some. The sample yields about 130,000 clones, 65% to 75% seen once. Sequencing used PBMCs. Receptors originate from a woman aged 45 to 65 in good health and CMV-seropositive. The CDR3 runs from the conserved cysteine through the conserved F or W. A D gene is named only where the DNA matches it firmly. Clone size is stated in some rows and not others, as once, few, many or a class when expanded.

J gene: TRBJ2-7; V gene: TRBV5-1; D gene: NA; CDR3 length: 15; clone size: NA; CDR3 DNA: TGCGCCAGCAGCTTGGTAATGGGGGCTTCCTACGAGCAGTACTTC; CDR3 protein: CASSLVMGASYEQYF
J gene: TRBJ2-5; V gene: TRBV6-1; D gene: TRBD2; CDR3 length: 13; clone size: NA; CDR3 DNA: TGTGCCAGCCTGACTAGCGTAAGGGAGACCCAGTACTTC; CDR3 protein: CASLTSVRETQYF
J gene: TRBJ2-2; V gene: TRBV5-4; D gene: TRBD1; CDR3 length: 17; clone size: NA; CDR3 DNA: TGTGCCAGCAGGCCCGGGACAGGGGGAACGAACACCGGGGAGCTGTTTTTT; CDR3 protein: CASRPGTGGTNTGELFF
J gene: TRBJ1-4; V gene: TRBV7-9; D gene: TRBD1; CDR3 length: 17; clone size: once; CDR3 DNA: TGTGCCAGCAGCTTAGCGCAGGGACAGGGTTATAATGAAAAACTGTTTTTT; CDR3 protein: CASSLAQGQGYNEKLFF
J gene: TRBJ2-5; V gene: TRBV7-2; D gene: TRBD2; CDR3 length: 14; clone size: NA; CDR3 DNA: TGTGCCAGCAGCCCTAGCGGGGGACAAGAGACCCAGTACTTC; CDR3 protein: CASSPSGGQETQYF
J gene: TRBJ1-4; V gene: TRBV15; D gene: NA; CDR3 length: 12; clone size: NA; CDR3 DNA: TGTGCCACCACAAGGGGTAATGAAAAACTGTTTTTT; CDR3 protein: CATTRGNEKLFF
J gene: TRBJ2-7; V gene: TRBV7-2; D gene: NA; CDR3 length: 19; clone size: NA; CDR3 DNA: TGTGCCAGCAGCTTAGAAAATTTCGGGACATCGTACATAAACTACGAGCAGTACTTC; CDR3 protein: CASSLENFGTSYINYEQYF
J gene: TRBJ2-3; V gene: TRBV5-4; D gene: TRBD2; CDR3 length: 15; clone size: NA; CDR3 DNA: TGTGCCAGCAGCTTGATAGCGGGGGAAACAGATACGCAGTATTTT; CDR3 protein: CASSLIAGETDTQYF
J gene: TRBJ2-7; V gene: TRBV2; D gene: NA; CDR3 length: 15; clone size: NA; CDR3 DNA: TGTGCCAGCAGTGAAGCGTGGCCCCGCCCTCACGAGCAGTACTTC; CDR3 protein: CASSEAWPRPHEQYF
J gene: TRBJ1-1; V gene: TRBV27; D gene: NA; CDR3 length: 17; clone size: once; CDR3 DNA: TGTGCCAGCAGTTCCACAGCTGCCGGGATGTTGGACACTGAAGCTTTCTTT; CDR3 protein: CASSSTAAGMLDTEAFF
J gene: TRBJ2-1; V gene: TRBV2; D gene: NA; CDR3 length: 15; clone size: few; CDR3 DNA: TGTGCCAGCGCCCCTCTTAAAGGGGGATCCAATGAGCAGTTCTTC; CDR3 protein: CASAPLKGGSNEQFF
J gene: TRBJ2-2; V gene: TRBV7-8; D gene: NA; CDR3 length: 15; clone size: many; CDR3 DNA: TGTGCCAGCAGCTTAGCGCCACTAGCCATCGGGGAGCTGTTTTTT; CDR3 protein: CASSLAPLAIGELFF
J gene: TRBJ2-2; V gene: TRBV5-4; D gene: TRBD2; CDR3 length: 14; clone size: NA; CDR3 DNA: TGTGCCAGCACTCTAGCGGGGGGGACCGGGGAGCTGTTTTTT; CDR3 protein: CASTLAGGTGELFF
J gene: TRBJ2-1; V gene: TRBV15; D gene: TRBD2; CDR3 length: 15; clone size: NA; CDR3 DNA: TGTGCCACCAGCTGGCGGACTAGCGGGGGCCGTGAGCAGTTCTTC; CDR3 protein: CATSWRTSGGREQFF
J gene: TRBJ2-2; V gene: TRBV11-3; D gene: NA; CDR3 length: 14; clone size: NA; CDR3 DNA: TGTGCCAGCAGCTTAGTCCGCGCCACCGGGGAGCTGTTTTTT; CDR3 protein: CASSLVRATGELFF